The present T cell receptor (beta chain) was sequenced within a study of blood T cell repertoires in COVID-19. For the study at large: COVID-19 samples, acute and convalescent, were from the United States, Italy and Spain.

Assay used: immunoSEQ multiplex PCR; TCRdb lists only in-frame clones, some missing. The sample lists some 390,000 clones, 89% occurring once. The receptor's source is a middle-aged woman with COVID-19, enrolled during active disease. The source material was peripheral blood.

CDR3 in amino acids: CASSFDRGRVVAQYF. DNA for the CDR3: TGTGCCAGCAGTTTCGACAGGGGAAGGGTCGTGGCCCAGTACTTC. The rearrangement links TRBV28 to TRBJ2-5, with 8 bases matching TRBD1. With 3 bases clipped from V and 9 bases from J, the junction kept 12 bases outside the gene matches. The V gene's germline CDR1 is MDHEN and CDR2 SYDVKM. CDR3 length: 15 residues.